This T cell receptor (beta chain) emerged from a study of T cells after yellow fever vaccination. TCRdb reprocessed the 5' RACE reads via MiXCR and lists one record per CDR3 protein. The sample lists 450,000 to 650,000 distinct CDR3 sequences; just over 20% were seen once. This clonotype was seen more than once but under ten times. V shed 4 bases and J 3 bases; nucleotides not matched to a gene: 5. The CDR3 covers 15 residues. Germline values: CDR1 MGHDK, CDR2 SYGVNS. The chain uses TRBV25-1 and TRBJ2-2; 7 positions match TRBD2. The sample here was PBMCs, taken approximately 22 days after the first yellow fever vaccination. This clonotype originated in a man between 18 and 35 years old who received the YFV17D yellow fever vaccine. The CDR3 here is CASSALAEYTGELFF. The CDR3 DNA reads as TGTGCCAGCAGTGCTCTAGCGGAGTACACCGGGGAGCTGTTTTTT.